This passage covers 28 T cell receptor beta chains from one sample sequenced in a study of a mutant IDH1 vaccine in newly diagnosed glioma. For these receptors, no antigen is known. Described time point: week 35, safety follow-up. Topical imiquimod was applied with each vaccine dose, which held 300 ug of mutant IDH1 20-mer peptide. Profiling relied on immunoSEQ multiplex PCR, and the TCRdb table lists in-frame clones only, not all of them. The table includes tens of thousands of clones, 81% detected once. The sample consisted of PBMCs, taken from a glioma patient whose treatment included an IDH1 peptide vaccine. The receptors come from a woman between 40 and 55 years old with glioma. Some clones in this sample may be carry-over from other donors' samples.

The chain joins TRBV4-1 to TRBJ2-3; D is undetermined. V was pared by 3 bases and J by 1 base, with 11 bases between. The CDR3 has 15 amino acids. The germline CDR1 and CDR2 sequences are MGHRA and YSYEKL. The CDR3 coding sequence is TGCGCCAGCAGCCATAAGATCCAGGGCACAGATACGCAGTATTTT. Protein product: CASSHKIQGTDTQYF.

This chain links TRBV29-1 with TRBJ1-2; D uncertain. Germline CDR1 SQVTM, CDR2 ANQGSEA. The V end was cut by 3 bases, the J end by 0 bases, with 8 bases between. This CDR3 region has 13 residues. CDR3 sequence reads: CSVDLDSNYGYTF. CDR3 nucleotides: TGCAGCGTTGATTTAGATTCTAACTATGGCTACACCTTC.

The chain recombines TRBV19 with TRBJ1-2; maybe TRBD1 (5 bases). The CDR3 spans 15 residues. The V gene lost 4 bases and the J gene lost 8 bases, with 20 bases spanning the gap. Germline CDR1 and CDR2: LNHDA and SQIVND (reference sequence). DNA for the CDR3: TGTGCCAGTAGTAACCCCTCCGCAGGGAAGAGGGGCTACACCTTC. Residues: CASSNPSAGKRGYTF.

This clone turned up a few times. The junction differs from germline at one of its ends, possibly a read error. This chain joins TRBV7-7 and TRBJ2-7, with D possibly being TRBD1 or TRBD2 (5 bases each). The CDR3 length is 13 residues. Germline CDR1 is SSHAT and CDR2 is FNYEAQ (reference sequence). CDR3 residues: CASSLSQWGEQYF. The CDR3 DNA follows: TGTGCTAGCAGCTTGTCCCAATGGGGGGAGCAGTACTTC.

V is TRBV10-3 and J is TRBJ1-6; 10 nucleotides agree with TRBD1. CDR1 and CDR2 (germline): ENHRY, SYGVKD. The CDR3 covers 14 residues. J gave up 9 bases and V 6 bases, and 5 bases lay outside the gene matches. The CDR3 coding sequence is TGTGCCATCAGGGTGGGGACAGGGGCTTCACCCCTCCACTTT. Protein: CAIRVGTGASPLHF.

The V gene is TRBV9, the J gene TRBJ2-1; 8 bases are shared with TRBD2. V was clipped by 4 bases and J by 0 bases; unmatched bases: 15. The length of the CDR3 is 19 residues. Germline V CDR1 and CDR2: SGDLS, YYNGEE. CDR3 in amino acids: CASSPRGSGITLSYNEQFF. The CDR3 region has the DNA TGTGCCAGCAGCCCCCGGGGTAGCGGGATAACGCTCTCCTACAATGAGCAGTTCTTC.

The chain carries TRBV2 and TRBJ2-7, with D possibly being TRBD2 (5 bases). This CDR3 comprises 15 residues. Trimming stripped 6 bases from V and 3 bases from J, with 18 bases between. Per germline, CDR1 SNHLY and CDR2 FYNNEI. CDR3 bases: TGTGCCAGCAGGGCTCCCGGGAACACCTACTACGAGCAGTACTTC. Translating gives CASRAPGNTYYEQYF. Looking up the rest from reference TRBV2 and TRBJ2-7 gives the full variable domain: EPEVTQTPSHQVTQMGQEVILRCVPISNHLYFYWYRQILGQKVEFLVSFYNNEISEKSEIFDDQFSVERPDGSNFTLKIRSTKLEDSAMYFCASRAPGNTYYEQYFGPGTRLTVT.

The CDR3 sequence is CASSLGGGAWGDIQYF. The CDR3, as DNA: TGCGCCAGCAGCCTCGGCGGGGGCGCCTGGGGGGACATTCAGTACTTC. The chain links TRBV5-1 to TRBJ2-4; D may be TRBD2 (7 bases). The CDR3 is 16 residues long. In germline, CDR1 is SGHRS, CDR2 YFSETQ. V lost 4 bases, J lost 8 bases, and 22 bases lay in between. Full variable domain (outside the CDR3, taken from reference TRBV5-1 and TRBJ2-4): KAGVTQTPRYLIKTRGQQVTLSCSPISGHRSVSWYQQTPGQGLQFLFEYFSETQRNKGNFPGRFSGRQFSNSRSEMNVSTLELGDSALYLCASSLGGGAWGDIQYFGAGTRLSVL.

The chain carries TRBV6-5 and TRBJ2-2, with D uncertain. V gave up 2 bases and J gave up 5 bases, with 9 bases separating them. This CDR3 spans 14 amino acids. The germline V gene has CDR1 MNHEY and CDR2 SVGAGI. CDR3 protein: CASSYGQTTGELFF. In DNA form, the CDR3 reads TGTGCCAGCAGTTACGGCCAGACGACCGGGGAGCTGTTTTTT.

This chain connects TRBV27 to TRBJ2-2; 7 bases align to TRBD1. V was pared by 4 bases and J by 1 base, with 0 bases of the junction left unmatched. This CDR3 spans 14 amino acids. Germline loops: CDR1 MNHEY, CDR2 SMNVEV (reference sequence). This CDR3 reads CASSWTGNTGELFF. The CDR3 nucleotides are TGTGCCAGCAGTTGGACAGGGAACACCGGGGAGCTGTTTTTT.

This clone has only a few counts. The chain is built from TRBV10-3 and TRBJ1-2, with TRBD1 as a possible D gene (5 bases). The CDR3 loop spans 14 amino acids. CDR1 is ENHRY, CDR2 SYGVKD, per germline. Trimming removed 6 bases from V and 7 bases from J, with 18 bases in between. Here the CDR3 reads CAIRGTGSGSGYTF. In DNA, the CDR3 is TGTGCCATCAGGGGGACCGGGAGCGGGAGTGGCTACACCTTC.

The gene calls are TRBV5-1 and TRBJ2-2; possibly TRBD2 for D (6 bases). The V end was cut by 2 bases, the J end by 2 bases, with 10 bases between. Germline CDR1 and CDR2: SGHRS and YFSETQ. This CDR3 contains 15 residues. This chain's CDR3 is CASSFLAPNTGELFF. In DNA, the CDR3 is TGCGCCAGCAGCTTTCTAGCGCCAAACACCGGGGAGCTGTTTTTT.

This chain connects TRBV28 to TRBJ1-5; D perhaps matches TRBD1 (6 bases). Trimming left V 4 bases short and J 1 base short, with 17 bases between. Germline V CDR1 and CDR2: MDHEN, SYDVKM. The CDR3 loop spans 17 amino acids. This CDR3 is CASSSLQGRPSNQPQHF. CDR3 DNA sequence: TGTGCCAGCAGTTCCCTCCAGGGGAGGCCGAGCAATCAGCCCCAGCATTTT.

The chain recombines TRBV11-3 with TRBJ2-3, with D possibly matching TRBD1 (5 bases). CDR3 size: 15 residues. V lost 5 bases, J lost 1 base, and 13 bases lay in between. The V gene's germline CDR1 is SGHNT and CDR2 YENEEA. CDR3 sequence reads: CASSLQGQRTDTQYF. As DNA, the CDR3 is TGTGCCAGCAGCCTCCAGGGCCAACGCACAGATACGCAGTATTTT.

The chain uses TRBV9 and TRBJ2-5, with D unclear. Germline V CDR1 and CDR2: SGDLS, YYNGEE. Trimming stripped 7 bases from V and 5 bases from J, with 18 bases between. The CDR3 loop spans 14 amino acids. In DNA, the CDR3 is TGTGCCAGCTCACGGCTACTCTCCTTGGAGACCCAGTACTTC. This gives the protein CASSRLLSLETQYF.

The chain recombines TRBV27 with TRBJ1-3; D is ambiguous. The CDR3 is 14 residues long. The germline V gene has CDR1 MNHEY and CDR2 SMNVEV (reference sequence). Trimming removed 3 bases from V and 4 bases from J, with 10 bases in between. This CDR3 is CASSLRPFGNTIYF. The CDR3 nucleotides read TGTGCCAGCAGTTTGCGTCCTTTCGGAAACACCATATATTTT.

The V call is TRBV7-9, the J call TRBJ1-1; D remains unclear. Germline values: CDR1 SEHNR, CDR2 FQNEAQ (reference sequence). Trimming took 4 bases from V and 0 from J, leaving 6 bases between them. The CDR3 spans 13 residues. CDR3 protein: CASSSPLNTEAFF. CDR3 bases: TGTGCCAGCAGCTCCCCGCTGAACACTGAAGCTTTCTTT.

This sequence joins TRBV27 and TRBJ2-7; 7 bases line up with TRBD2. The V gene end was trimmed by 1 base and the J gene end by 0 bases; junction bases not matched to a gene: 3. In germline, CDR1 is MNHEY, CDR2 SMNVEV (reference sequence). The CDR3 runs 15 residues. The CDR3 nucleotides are TGTGCCAGCAGTTTATACGGGGGGAGCTCCTACGAGCAGTACTTC. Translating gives CASSLYGGSSYEQYF.

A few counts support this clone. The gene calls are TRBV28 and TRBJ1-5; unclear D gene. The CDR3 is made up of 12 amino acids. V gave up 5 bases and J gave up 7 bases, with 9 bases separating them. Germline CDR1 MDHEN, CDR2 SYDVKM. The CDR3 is CASSVLWQPQHF. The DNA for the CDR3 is TGTGCCAGCAGTGTTCTCTGGCAGCCCCAGCATTTT.

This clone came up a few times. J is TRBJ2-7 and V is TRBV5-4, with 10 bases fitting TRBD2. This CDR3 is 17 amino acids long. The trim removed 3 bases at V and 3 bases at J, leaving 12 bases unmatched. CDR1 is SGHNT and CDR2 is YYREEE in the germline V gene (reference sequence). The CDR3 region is CASSSGPPGTSVYEQYF. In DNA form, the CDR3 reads TGTGCCAGCAGCTCTGGCCCTCCTGGGACTAGCGTCTACGAGCAGTACTTC.

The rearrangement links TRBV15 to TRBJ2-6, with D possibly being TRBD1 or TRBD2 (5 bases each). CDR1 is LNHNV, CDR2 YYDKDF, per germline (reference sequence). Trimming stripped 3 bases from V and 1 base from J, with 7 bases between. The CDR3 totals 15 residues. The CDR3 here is CATSSRESGANVLTF. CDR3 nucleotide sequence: TGTGCCACCAGCAGCAGGGAGTCTGGGGCCAACGTCCTGACTTTC.

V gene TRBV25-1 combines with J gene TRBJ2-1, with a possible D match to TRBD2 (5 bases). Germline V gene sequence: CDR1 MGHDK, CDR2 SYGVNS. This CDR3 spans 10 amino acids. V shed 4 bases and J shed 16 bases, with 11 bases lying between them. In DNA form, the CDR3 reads TGTGCCAGCAGTGGAACTAGTTTATTCTTC. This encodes CASSGTSLFF.

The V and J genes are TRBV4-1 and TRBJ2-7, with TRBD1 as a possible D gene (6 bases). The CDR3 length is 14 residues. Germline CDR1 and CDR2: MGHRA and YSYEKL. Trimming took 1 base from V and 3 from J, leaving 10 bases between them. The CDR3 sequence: CASSQGWGRYEQYF. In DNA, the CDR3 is TGCGCCAGCAGCCAAGGGTGGGGGCGCTACGAGCAGTACTTC.

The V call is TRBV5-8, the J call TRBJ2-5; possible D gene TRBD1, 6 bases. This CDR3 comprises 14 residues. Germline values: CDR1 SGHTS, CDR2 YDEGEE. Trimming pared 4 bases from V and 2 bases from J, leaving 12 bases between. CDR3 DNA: TGTGCCAGCAGCCCCAACAGGGCGCAAGAGACCCAGTACTTC. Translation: CASSPNRAQETQYF. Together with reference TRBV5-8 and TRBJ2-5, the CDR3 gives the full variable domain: EAGVTQSPTHLIKTRGQQATLRCSPISGHTSVYWYQQALGLGLQFLLWYDEGEERNRGNFPPRFSGRQFPNYSSELNVNALELEDSALYLCASSPNRAQETQYFGPGTRLLVL.

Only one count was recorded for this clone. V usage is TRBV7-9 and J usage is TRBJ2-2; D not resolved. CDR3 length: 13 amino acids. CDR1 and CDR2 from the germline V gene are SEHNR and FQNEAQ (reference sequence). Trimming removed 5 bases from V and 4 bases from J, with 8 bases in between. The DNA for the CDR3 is TGTGCCAGCAGCCCAAGTAGCACCGGGGAGCTGTTTTTT. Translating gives CASSPSSTGELFF.

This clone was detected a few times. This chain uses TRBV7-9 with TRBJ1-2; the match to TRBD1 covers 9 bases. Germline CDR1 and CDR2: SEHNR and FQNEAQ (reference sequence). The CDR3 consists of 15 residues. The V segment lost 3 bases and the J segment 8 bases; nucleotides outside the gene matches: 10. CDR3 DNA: TGTGCCAGCAGCTTGGGACAGGGAGAGGGGCACGGCTACACCTTC. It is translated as CASSLGQGEGHGYTF.

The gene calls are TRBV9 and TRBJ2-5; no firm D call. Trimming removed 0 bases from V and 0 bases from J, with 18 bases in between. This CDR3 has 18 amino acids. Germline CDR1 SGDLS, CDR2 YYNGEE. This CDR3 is CASSVEDGSYQYQETQYF. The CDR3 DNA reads TGTGCCAGCAGCGTAGAGGATGGATCCTACCAGTACCAAGAGACCCAGTACTTC.

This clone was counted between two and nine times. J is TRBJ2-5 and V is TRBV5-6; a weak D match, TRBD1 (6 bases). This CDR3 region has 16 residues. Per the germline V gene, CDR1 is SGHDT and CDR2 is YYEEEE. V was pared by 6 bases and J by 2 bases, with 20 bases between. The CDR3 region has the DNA TGTGCCAGCATTTCGGACGGCGGCAGGGGTCAAGAGACCCAGTACTTC. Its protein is CASISDGGRGQETQYF.